These 29 T cell receptor beta chains were sequenced from one sample in a study of T cell responses to AZD1222 COVID-19 vaccine. Profiling relied on immunoSEQ multiplex PCR, and the TCRdb table lists in-frame clones only, not all of them. The data hold more than 35,000 clones, with just under 80% observed a single time. This material consisted of peripheral blood, taken 28 days after the second dose of the MenACWY control vaccine. These receptors all stem from an adult who received the MenACWY meningococcal vaccine as a control.

This chain links TRBV3-1 (or the pseudogene TRBV3-2) with TRBJ1-4, with D perhaps TRBD1 (5 bases). V lost 0 bases to trimming and J lost 7 bases, with 18 bases between them. There are 17 residues in the CDR3. Looked up from germline, CDR1 is LGHDT and CDR2 is YNNKEL (reference sequence). Here the CDR3 reads CASSQESLGQGAEKLFF. The CDR3 region has the DNA TGTGCCAGCAGCCAAGAAAGTTTGGGTCAGGGCGCTGAAAAACTGTTTTTT.

This sequence joins TRBV18 and TRBJ2-3, with TRBD2 matching 13 bases. The CDR3 is made up of 18 amino acids. The V gene's germline CDR1 is KGHSH and CDR2 LQKENI. With V trimmed by 4 bases and J by 4 bases, 11 bases remained unmatched. CDR3 amino acids: CASSLATGGLAGSDTQYF. The CDR3, as DNA: TGTGCCAGCTCACTGGCCACAGGGGGACTAGCGGGATCAGATACGCAGTATTTT.

The chain combines TRBV1 with TRBJ2-4; the table's D gene call, TRBD2, was not cross checked with the DNA. TRBV1 is a pseudogene locus. The length of the CDR3 is 20 residues. The CDR3 region has the DNA TGCACCAGCAGCCATACGGTAGCGGGAACCGAATCACTAGCCAAAAACATTCAGTACTTC. Translation gives CTSSHTVAGTESLAKNIQYF.

The chain is built from TRBV5-4 and TRBJ2-7, with 9 positions matching TRBD1. The CDR3 has 14 residues. Unmatched junction bases numbered 5, after V lost 2 bases and J lost 5 bases. Germline CDR1 is SGHNT and CDR2 is YYREEE (reference sequence). The CDR3 spells CASSFRDRVNEQYF. Here the CDR3 DNA reads TGTGCCAGCAGCTTCCGGGACAGGGTAAACGAGCAGTACTTC.

The gene calls are TRBV19 and TRBJ1-1; 8 bases agree with TRBD1. This CDR3 spans 13 amino acids. Germline V gene lookup returns CDR1 LNHDA and CDR2 SQIVND (reference sequence). The V segment lost 8 bases and the J segment 4 bases; nucleotides outside the gene matches: 6. The CDR3 nucleotides are TGTGCCAGTGGGACAGGACTTGTCACTGAAGCTTTCTTT. This sequence encodes CASGTGLVTEAFF.

This sequence joins TRBV11-2 and TRBJ2-7; tentative D call: TRBD2 (6 bases). Trimming took off 6 bases at V and 3 bases at J, with 15 bases between the two ends. This CDR3 comprises 14 residues. CDR1 is SGHAT, CDR2 FQNNGV, per germline. The CDR3 DNA is TGTGCCAGCAGGGCCGGGACTGCACTCTACGAGCAGTACTTC. Its protein is CASRAGTALYEQYF. Complete variable domain (other parts from reference TRBV11-2 and TRBJ2-7): EAGVAQSPRYKIIEKRQSVAFWCNPISGHATLYWYQQILGQGPKLLIQFQNNGVVDDSQLPKDRFSAERLKGVDSTLKIQPAKLEDSAVYLCASRAGTALYEQYFGPGTRLTVT.

This chain uses TRBV5-1 with TRBJ2-1; 8 bases fit TRBD1. V was pared by 4 bases and J by 9 bases, with 15 bases of the junction left unmatched. Per the germline V gene, CDR1 is SGHRS and CDR2 is YFSETQ. CDR3 size: 16 residues. CDR3 bases: TGCGCCAGCAGCCTCAACCGCATCGCCGGGACAGGTGAGCAGTTCTTC. Its protein is CASSLNRIAGTGEQFF.

This clone was observed a few times. The gene calls are TRBV27 and TRBJ2-3, with 13 bases identical to TRBD2. This CDR3 has 18 residues. Trimming at V came to 5 bases and at J to 4 bases, leaving 12 bases not matched to a gene. The V gene's germline CDR1 is MNHEY and CDR2 SMNVEV (reference sequence). In DNA form, the CDR3 reads TGTGCCAGCAGTATCCCCAAGACTAGCGGGAGGCATCCAGATACGCAGTATTTT. Amino acid sequence: CASSIPKTSGRHPDTQYF.

The rearrangement links TRBV7-2 to TRBJ2-7; D is possibly TRBD1 (5 bases). Trimming took off 5 bases at V and 4 bases at J, with 9 bases between the two ends. This CDR3 spans 12 amino acids. In germline, CDR1 is SGHTA, CDR2 FQGNSA. CDR3 in DNA: TGTGCCAGCAGCCCGACAGCTTACGAGCAGTACTTC. It is translated as CASSPTAYEQYF.

V and J are TRBV6-6 and TRBJ1-1; TRBD1 aligns across 10 bases. The CDR3 runs to 14 residues. The V gene end was trimmed by 6 bases and the J gene end by 6 bases; junction bases not matched to a gene: 7. Germline CDR1 is MNHNY and CDR2 is SVGAGI (reference sequence). CDR3 nucleotides: TGTGCCAGCAGCTCTGACAGGGGGCAGCCTGAAGCTTTCTTT. This translates into CASSSDRGQPEAFF.

This chain joins TRBV10-1 and TRBJ2-5; 8 bases match TRBD1. The CDR3 length is 16 residues. V dropped 6 bases and J dropped 1; count of bases not matched to a gene: 10. CDR1 and CDR2 (germline): WNHNN, SYGVQD (reference sequence). This CDR3 is CASSHRQGLGQETQYF. Written as DNA, the CDR3 is TGCGCCAGCAGCCACCGACAGGGGTTGGGCCAAGAGACCCAGTACTTC.

The rearrangement links TRBV28 to TRBJ1-2, with 8 bases identical to TRBD1. CDR3 length equals 14 residues. Germline CDR1 is MDHEN and CDR2 is SYDVKM. With V trimmed by 1 base and J by 4 bases, 2 bases remained unmatched. As DNA, the CDR3 is TGTGCCAGCAGTTTATACGACAGGGGCTATGGCTACACCTTC. Amino acid sequence: CASSLYDRGYGYTF.

In its sample, this clone was seen once. J is TRBJ2-2 and V is TRBV10-1, with 7 bases matching TRBD2. After removal of 5 bases from V and 7 bases from J, the junction contained 7 bases not matched to a gene. The CDR3 sequence is 14 residues long. Germline CDR1 and CDR2: WNHNN and SYGVQD (reference sequence). As DNA, the CDR3 is TGCGCCAGCAGTCCCAGCGGGATAGGCGGGGAGCTGTTTTTT. Protein product: CASSPSGIGGELFF.

In its sample, this clone was seen once. The rearrangement links TRBV19 to TRBJ2-1; D call uncertain. V was shortened by 2 bases and J by 2 bases, with 13 bases between the two germline ends. From germline, CDR1 is LNHDA and CDR2 SQIVND (reference sequence). This CDR3 comprises 16 residues. CDR3 protein: CASSIQFWGTYNEQFF. The DNA of the CDR3 is TGTGCCAGTAGTATACAGTTTTGGGGTACCTACAATGAGCAGTTCTTC.

The CDR3 bases are TGTGCCAGCAGCTTAGGAGGACAAGAGACCCAGTACTTC. It specifies CASSLGGQETQYF. The rearrangement joins TRBV7-6 to TRBJ2-5; D gene unclear. Trimming took off 1 base at V and 2 bases at J, with 5 bases between the two ends. This CDR3 comprises 13 residues. From germline, CDR1 is SGHVS and CDR2 FNYEAQ.

This chain connects TRBV24-1 to TRBJ2-6; D ambiguous. V was pared by 6 bases and J by 1 base, with 0 bases between. Germline V gene data show CDR1 as KGHDR and CDR2 as SFDVKD. CDR3 length: 12 residues. The CDR3: CATSSGANVLTF. The CDR3 DNA follows: TGTGCCACCAGTTCTGGGGCCAACGTCCTGACTTTC.

This chain uses TRBV4-1 with TRBJ2-5, with 8 bases lining up with TRBD2. The CDR3 has 16 residues. With V trimmed by 4 bases and J by 5 bases, 12 bases remained unmatched. The germline V gene has CDR1 MGHRA and CDR2 YSYEKL. The CDR3 here is CASSPPQRGLRETQYF. As DNA, the CDR3 is TGCGCCAGCAGCCCCCCCCAGCGGGGGCTACGTGAGACCCAGTACTTC.

This rearrangement joins TRBV7-9 to TRBJ1-6; weak D call: TRBD1 (5 bases). V was shortened by 1 base and J by 8 bases, with 12 bases between the two germline ends. Germline CDR1 and CDR2: SEHNR and FQNEAQ (reference sequence). The CDR3 has 15 residues. CDR3 sequence reads: CASSLGPAGHSPLHF. CDR3 nucleotide sequence: TGTGCCAGCAGCTTAGGCCCGGCAGGGCATTCACCCCTCCACTTT.

Here the CDR3 reads CASSSRNLHGSGANVLTF. The CDR3 DNA sequence: TGCGCCAGCAGCTCCCGCAACTTACACGGCTCTGGGGCCAACGTCCTGACTTTC. The rearrangement uses TRBV5-1 and TRBJ2-6; D gene ambiguous. Per the germline V gene, CDR1 is SGHRS and CDR2 is YFSETQ. CDR3 size: 18 residues. V was shortened by 3 bases and J by 0 bases, with 16 bases between the two germline ends.

This clone turned up a few times. CDR3 sequence reads: CASSTEQGRREKLFF. In nucleotides, the CDR3 is TGCGCCAGCAGCACGGAACAGGGACGGCGCGAAAAACTGTTTTTT. The J gene is TRBJ1-4, the V gene TRBV5-1; the D gene is possibly TRBD1 (6 bases). The germline V and J ends were trimmed by 4 bases and 8 bases, with 18 bases remaining between them. CDR1 is SGHRS and CDR2 is YFSETQ in the germline V gene. This CDR3 contains 15 residues.

The chain couples TRBV3-1 (or the pseudogene TRBV3-2) to TRBJ1-4; 10 bases fit TRBD1. The germline V gene encodes CDR1 LGHDT and CDR2 YNNKEL (reference sequence). V shed 4 bases and J 0 bases; nucleotides not matched to a gene: 11. This CDR3 has 19 amino acids. The DNA of the CDR3 is TGTGCCAGCAGCCCTAAGGGCCCCGGGACAGGGGCAACTAATGAAAAACTGTTTTTT. Its translation is CASSPKGPGTGATNEKLFF.

Sample share makes this clone medium-sized. The chain recombines TRBV4-1 with TRBJ1-6; 8 bases are shared with TRBD1. Germline CDR1 is MGHRA and CDR2 is YSYEKL. This CDR3 has 17 residues. The J segment lost 7 bases and the V segment lost 3 bases, leaving 11 bases of the junction unmatched. The CDR3 DNA reads TGCGCCAGCAGCCAGGACAAAATACAGGGGGAAAATTCACCCCTCCACTTT. Protein: CASSQDKIQGENSPLHF.

The chain carries TRBV19 and TRBJ2-4; D uncertain. The ends were cut back, 10 bases at V and 2 bases at J, with 15 bases in the middle. This CDR3 spans 14 amino acids. CDR1 LNHDA and CDR2 SQIVND come from the germline V gene (reference sequence). The CDR3 sequence is CATAPKATKNIQYF. CDR3 DNA sequence: TGTGCCACAGCTCCCAAGGCCACCAAAAACATTCAGTACTTC.

V gene TRBV5-1 combines with J gene TRBJ2-5; D perhaps matches TRBD1 (7 bases). This CDR3 spans 14 amino acids. The V gene's germline CDR1 is SGHRS and CDR2 YFSETQ. V lost 7 bases, J lost 1 base, and 14 bases lay in between. The CDR3 DNA reads TGCGCCAGCGCAGGGGGGTCCTTCCAAGAGACCCAGTACTTC. Translating it yields CASAGGSFQETQYF.

A single count supports this clone. CDR3 nucleotides: TGTGCCAGCAGTGCGGACTCTGGAAACACCATATATTTT. Its protein is CASSADSGNTIYF. V is TRBV2 and J is TRBJ1-3; D remains ambiguous. CDR3 size: 13 residues. Trimming cost V 4 bases and J 0 bases, with 4 bases left between them. Germline CDR1 reads SNHLY; CDR2 reads FYNNEI.

The chain combines TRBV27 with TRBJ1-2; maybe TRBD1 (5 bases). Germline-derived CDR1 and CDR2 are MNHEY and SMNVEV (reference sequence). The CDR3 runs 15 residues. Trimming removed 4 bases at V and 3 bases at J, with 15 bases between. CDR3 residues: CASSSRGPSHYGYTF. The DNA for the CDR3 is TGTGCCAGCAGTTCACGGGGACCATCACACTATGGCTACACCTTC.

The chain uses TRBV7-9 and TRBJ2-1; 14 bases align to TRBD2. With V trimmed by 4 bases and J by 8 bases, 4 bases remained unmatched. Germline loops: CDR1 SEHNR, CDR2 FQNEAQ (reference sequence). There are 15 residues in the CDR3. CDR3 residues: CASSSTSGRADEQFF. The CDR3 coding sequence is TGTGCCAGCAGCTCGACTAGCGGGAGGGCCGATGAGCAGTTCTTC.

CDR3 DNA sequence: TGTGCCAGCAGCCCACTAGCGGGGTATGTCATGGAGACCCAGTACTTC. Its protein is CASSPLAGYVMETQYF. The rearrangement uses TRBV5-5 and TRBJ2-5, with 10 nucleotides matching TRBD2. The CDR3 contains 16 residues. The V gene's germline CDR1 is SGHKS and CDR2 YYEKEE (reference sequence). J was trimmed by 5 bases and V by 4 bases; bases with no gene match: 11.

The V gene is TRBV28, the J gene TRBJ1-2; D remains ambiguous. Germline CDR1 MDHEN, CDR2 SYDVKM. This CDR3 has 13 residues. V lost 6 bases, J lost 8 bases, and 16 bases lay in between. The DNA for the CDR3 is TGTGCCAGCAGGGATGGCAGCACTCAGGGCTACACCTTC. Protein: CASRDGSTQGYTF.